These 2 T cell receptor beta chains were sequenced from one sample in a study of cytomegalovirus exposure and HLA in healthy donors. It was with 60 Vbeta and 13 Jbeta primers that the PCR ran. The data were produced by immunoSEQ multiplex PCR, yet TCRdb's version contains in-frame clones alone and is incomplete. The sample includes about 130,000 clones, 17% seen only once; the top ten take 2.5% to 3%. Material: PBMCs. The source is a female donor in good health and CMV-seropositive.

The rearrangement uses TRBV7-2 and TRBJ1-2; tentative D call: TRBD1 (5 bases). This CDR3 spans 14 amino acids. Germline values: CDR1 SGHTA, CDR2 FQGNSA. With 5 bases removed from V and 6 bases from J, the gap between germline ends came to 16 bases. In DNA, the CDR3 is TGTGCCAGCAGCGCCGCGTCCAGGGAGGATGGCTACACCTTC. Its translation: CASSAASREDGYTF.

The chain links TRBV7-9 to TRBJ2-1, with D maybe TRBD2 (6 bases). The CDR3 loop spans 13 amino acids. Germline V gene data show CDR1 as SEHNR and CDR2 as FQNEAQ (reference sequence). Trimming shortened V by 3 bases and J by 4 bases, and 7 bases separated the two germline ends. Here the CDR3 DNA reads TGTGCCAGCAGCTTGCGGGATTACAATGAGCAGTTCTTC. Residues: CASSLRDYNEQFF. Drawing the rest from reference TRBV7-9 and TRBJ2-1, the complete variable domain is DTGVSQNPRHKITKRGQNVTFRCDPISEHNRLYWYRQTLGQGPEFLTYFQNEAQLEKSRLLSDRFSAERPKGSFSTLEIQRTEQGDSAMYLCASSLRDYNEQFFGPGTRLTVL.